This record concerns one TCR beta chain sequence. This record comes from a study of blood T cell repertoires in COVID-19. The wider study: COVID-19 samples, acute and convalescent, were from the United States, Italy and Spain.

Profiling relied on immunoSEQ multiplex PCR, and the TCRdb table lists in-frame clones only, not all of them. This table has approximately 68,000 clones, 80% to 85% appearing once. Trimming removed 5 bases from V and 4 bases from J; junction bases left unmatched: 6. The germline gives CDR1 SEHNR, CDR2 FQNEAQ (reference sequence). This CDR3 comprises 14 residues. This receptor was taken from a human donor in a cohort sampled during active COVID-19. The chain joins TRBV7-9 to TRBJ2-5; 8 positions agree with TRBD1. The sample comprised peripheral blood. The CDR3, as DNA: TGTGCCAGCAGCAGCTGGACAGGGACAGAGACCCAGTACTTC. This encodes CASSSWTGTETQYF. Filled out from reference TRBV7-9 and TRBJ2-5, the complete variable domain reads DTGVSQNPRHKITKRGQNVTFRCDPISEHNRLYWYRQTLGQGPEFLTYFQNEAQLEKSRLLSDRFSAERPKGSFSTLEIQRTEQGDSAMYLCASSSWTGTETQYFGPGTRLLVL.